The 14 T cell receptor beta chains below all came from one sample that was sequenced in a study of shared clonotypes between healthy human individuals. Clones were read by immunoSEQ multiplex PCR, and TCRdb kept only the in-frame ones, dropping some. The data contain some 2,000,000 clones, around 95% of them singletons. The source material was naive CD4+ T cells sorted from blood. Subset: CD45RA+ positively selected. The source of these receptors is a man between 18 and 35 years old in good health.

The V and J genes are TRBV5-1 and TRBJ1-3; maybe TRBD1 (5 bases). V lost 4 bases and J 3 bases, leaving 14 bases between the germline ends. The CDR3 loop spans 15 amino acids. Germline V CDR1 and CDR2: SGHRS, YFSETQ. CDR3 sequence (DNA): TGCGCCAGCAGCCGGGGACGGGGGAATGGAAACACCATATATTTT. Translation gives CASSRGRGNGNTIYF. The entire variable domain, with the rest obtained from reference TRBV5-1 and TRBJ1-3, is as follows: KAGVTQTPRYLIKTRGQQVTLSCSPISGHRSVSWYQQTPGQGLQFLFEYFSETQRNKGNFPGRFSGRQFSNSRSEMNVSTLELGDSALYLCASSRGRGNGNTIYFGEGSWLTVV.

This rearrangement joins TRBV10-3 to TRBJ1-2, with D hard to call. This CDR3 comprises 11 residues. V was trimmed by 8 bases and J by 5 bases, leaving 9 bases between them. CDR1 and CDR2 (germline): ENHRY, SYGVKD. CDR3 protein: CAIGTAYGYTF. DNA for the CDR3: TGTGCCATCGGAACTGCATATGGCTACACCTTC.

The gene calls are TRBV7-8 and TRBJ1-1; D remains ambiguous. Trimming left V 1 base short and J 4 bases short, with 16 bases between. Germline CDR1 is SGHVS and CDR2 is FQNEAQ. CDR3 length equals 16 residues. The CDR3 DNA reads TGTGCCAGCAGCTTAGGGATAGGCGGTAGGCTCACTGAAGCTTTCTTT. It encodes CASSLGIGGRLTEAFF.

This clone was recorded only once. The genes are TRBV2 and TRBJ2-3, with D possibly being TRBD1 or TRBD2 (5 bases each). CDR1 is SNHLY, CDR2 FYNNEI, per germline. The V end lost 6 bases, the J end lost 2 bases, and 9 bases lay between the germline ends. The CDR3 has 13 residues. This CDR3 reads CASRGDPTDTQYF. CDR3 DNA: TGTGCCAGCAGAGGGGACCCCACAGATACGCAGTATTTT.

This clone was seen just once. The V gene is TRBV25-1, the J gene TRBJ1-2, with a tentative D call TRBD1 (5 bases). V was trimmed by 2 bases and J by 8 bases, leaving 21 bases between them. The CDR3 consists of 16 residues. The germline V gene has CDR1 MGHDK and CDR2 SYGVNS. The CDR3 here is CASSEVGRDFDEGYTF. DNA for the CDR3: TGTGCCAGCAGTGAAGTGGGACGGGATTTTGATGAAGGCTACACCTTC.

The CDR3 reads CASMQGWSNQPQHF. For the CDR3, the DNA is TGTGCCAGCATGCAAGGTTGGAGCAATCAGCCCCAGCATTTT. The V call is TRBV28, the J call TRBJ1-5; D unresolved. Germline V gene lookup returns CDR1 MDHEN and CDR2 SYDVKM. The length of the CDR3 is 14 residues. V lost 7 bases to trimming and J lost 1 base, with 11 bases between them.

The chain carries TRBV5-6 and TRBJ2-4; TRBD1 aligns across 8 bases. Germline V gene data show CDR1 as SGHDT and CDR2 as YYEEEE. The CDR3 length is 13 residues. The V and J ends lost 3 bases and 8 bases, in that order; junction bases with no gene match: 4. The CDR3 protein is CASSSTGVDIQYF. The CDR3 bases are TGTGCCAGCAGCTCGACAGGGGTGGACATTCAGTACTTC.

A note on this clone: One junction end does not reproduce the germline sequence, and a read error may be involved. The chain links TRBV6-1 to TRBJ1-6; D is uncertain. CDR3 length equals 11 residues. Germline CDR1 reads MNHNS; CDR2 reads SASEGT. The CDR3 nucleotides are TGTGCCAGCAGTGAACCTCTAGTGTTCCTTTTT. Protein: CASSEPLVFLF.

This clone occurred once. V usage is TRBV4-1 and J usage is TRBJ1-6, with D possibly being TRBD1 (5 bases). CDR3 size: 14 residues. Germline V gene lookup returns CDR1 MGHRA and CDR2 YSYEKL. Trimming took 1 base from V and 9 from J, leaving 10 bases between them. The CDR3 DNA is TGCGCCAGCAGCCAAGGCCAGGGCCTTTCACCCCTCCACTTT. Residues: CASSQGQGLSPLHF.

The chain recombines TRBV9 with TRBJ1-5; unclear D gene. The CDR3 covers 15 residues. Germline lookup yields CDR1 SGDLS and CDR2 YYNGEE. The V gene lost 4 bases and the J gene lost 0 bases, with 11 bases spanning the gap. CDR3 sequence (DNA): TGTGCCAGCAGCCGGACTGGGTCTAGCAATCAGCCCCAGCATTTT. It yields the protein CASSRTGSSNQPQHF.

As concerns this clone: The same CDR3 can be traced to other DNA sequences in this sample. V and J are TRBV20-1 and TRBJ2-5; D is ambiguous. Germline V gene data show CDR1 as DFQATT and CDR2 as SNEGSKA (reference sequence). The V and J ends lost 5 bases and 5 bases respectively, with 6 bases between them. CDR3 size: 10 residues. In DNA form, the CDR3 reads TGCAGTGCTCTCGAGGAGACCCAGTACTTC. This encodes CSALEETQYF.

The V gene is TRBV11-3, the J gene TRBJ2-7; D uncertain. Germline V gene sequence: CDR1 SGHNT, CDR2 YENEEA. This CDR3 spans 15 amino acids. V was shortened by 5 bases and J by 5 bases, with 19 bases between the two germline ends. The CDR3, as DNA: TGTGCCAGCAGCCCCACGACGACAAGCTACCACGAGCAGTACTTC. This codes for CASSPTTTSYHEQYF. Variable domain in full (rest from reference TRBV11-3 and TRBJ2-7): EAGVVQSPRYKIIEKKQPVAFWCNPISGHNTLYWYLQNLGQGPELLIRYENEEAVDDSQLPKDRFSAERLKGVDSTLKIQPAELGDSAVYLCASSPTTTSYHEQYFGPGTRLTVT.

This rearrangement joins TRBV10-2 to TRBJ2-7; D is unclear. V lost 5 bases and J 1 base, leaving 6 bases between the germline ends. The CDR3 contains 12 residues. CDR1 is WSHSY, CDR2 SAAADI, per germline. In DNA form, the CDR3 reads TGCGCCAGCAGTCCTAGTTCCTACGAGCAGTACTTC. Protein sequence: CASSPSSYEQYF.

This chain joins TRBV13 and TRBJ2-7; tentatively, D is TRBD2 (5 bases). The CDR3 runs 15 residues. The V and J ends lost 6 bases and 2 bases respectively, with 17 bases between them. Germline V gene data show CDR1 as PRHDT and CDR2 as FYEKMQ (reference sequence). The CDR3 region is CASSTSRTPTYEQYF. CDR3 nucleotides: TGTGCCAGCAGTACCTCGCGGACTCCCACCTACGAGCAGTACTTC.